One and the same sample provided the 23 T cell receptor beta chains below, sequenced in a study of T cells in localized non-small cell lung cancer. Profiling relied on immunoSEQ multiplex PCR, and the TCRdb table lists in-frame clones only, not all of them. Of around 20,000 clones listed, approximately 82% are singletons. Sequenced here: peripheral blood, sampled before any cancer treatment. The receptors derive from an older female donor with stage I lung adenocarcinoma.

The V gene is TRBV30, the J gene TRBJ2-5; 8 nucleotides line up with TRBD1. Germline CDR1 is GTSNPN and CDR2 is SVGIG (reference sequence). The CDR3 runs 12 residues. The junction had 1 base not matched to a gene; V was cut back by 2 bases and J by 5 bases. CDR3 sequence (DNA): TGTGCCTGGAGTCGACAGGGGGAGACCCAGTACTTC. Amino acids: CAWSRQGETQYF. The entire variable domain, with the rest obtained from reference TRBV30 and TRBJ2-5, is as follows: SQTIHQWPATLVQPVGSPLSLECTVEGTSNPNLYWYRQAAGRGLQLLFYSVGIGQISSEVPQNLSASRPQDRQFILSSKKLLLSDSGFYLCAWSRQGETQYFGPGTRLLVL.

V usage is TRBV5-1 and J usage is TRBJ2-7; TRBD1 is a possible D gene (5 bases). Germline V gene data show CDR1 as SGHRS and CDR2 as YFSETQ. CDR3 length equals 15 residues. V was shortened by 3 bases and J by 5 bases, with 18 bases between the two germline ends. The CDR3 bases are TGCGCCAGCAGCTATTACGGCAGGGTTGTTGACGAGCAGTACTTC. Residues: CASSYYGRVVDEQYF. The whole variable domain, filled in from reference TRBV5-1 and TRBJ2-7, reads KAGVTQTPRYLIKTRGQQVTLSCSPISGHRSVSWYQQTPGQGLQFLFEYFSETQRNKGNFPGRFSGRQFSNSRSEMNVSTLELGDSALYLCASSYYGRVVDEQYFGPGTRLTVT.

This chain's CDR3 is CSVERTSGETQYF. As DNA, the CDR3 is TGCAGCGTTGAACGGACTAGCGGAGAGACCCAGTACTTC. The chain joins TRBV29-1 to TRBJ2-5; 10 nucleotides align to TRBD2. This CDR3 has 13 residues. V shed 2 bases and J 4 bases; nucleotides not matched to a gene: 1. Germline CDR1 SQVTM, CDR2 ANQGSEA.

The chain uses TRBV12-5 and TRBJ2-3; no clear D. V lost 0 bases and J lost 5, with 9 bases in between. The CDR3 sequence is 14 residues long. CDR1 and CDR2 (germline): LGHNT, FRNRAP. CDR3 loop: CASGLVSGKDTQYF. CDR3 sequence (DNA): TGTGCTAGTGGTTTGGTGTCCGGAAAAGATACGCAGTATTTT.

CDR3 bases: TGTGCCAGCAGTTTCAGGGCTGGAAACACCATATATTTT. It yields the protein CASSFRAGNTIYF. This chain links TRBV27 with TRBJ1-3, with a tentative D call TRBD1 (5 bases). V dropped 3 bases and J dropped 2 bases, with 5 bases sitting between them. The CDR3 runs 13 residues. Germline-derived CDR1 and CDR2 are MNHEY and SMNVEV (reference sequence).

The genes are TRBV28 and TRBJ2-4; D is uncertain. This CDR3 comprises 16 residues. The germline V gene encodes CDR1 MDHEN and CDR2 SYDVKM. Deletions cut 2 bases from V and 0 bases from J, with 11 bases between. CDR3 in amino acids: CASSLIPNLAKNIQYF. The CDR3 DNA follows: TGTGCCAGCAGTTTAATTCCGAACCTAGCCAAAAACATTCAGTACTTC.

The V gene is TRBV11-2, the J gene TRBJ1-5; D is possibly TRBD1 (5 bases). The germline V gene has CDR1 SGHAT and CDR2 FQNNGV. With 4 bases removed from V and 4 bases from J, the gap between germline ends came to 11 bases. The CDR3 totals 14 residues. This CDR3 is CASSSQGVNQPQHF. CDR3 coding DNA: TGTGCCAGCAGCTCTCAGGGTGTTAATCAGCCCCAGCATTTT.

The chain joins TRBV9 to TRBJ2-7; D not resolved. V dropped 0 bases and J dropped 0 bases, with 10 bases sitting between them. Germline CDR1 and CDR2: SGDLS and YYNGEE. The CDR3 length is 15 residues. The CDR3 sequence is CASSVDGRASYEQYF. Written as DNA, the CDR3 is TGTGCCAGCAGCGTAGACGGCAGAGCCTCCTACGAGCAGTACTTC.

The rearrangement links TRBV4-2 to TRBJ2-7, with TRBD1 matching over 7 bases. The CDR3 has 15 amino acids. Germline CDR1 reads LGHNA; CDR2 reads YNFKEQ. Trimming cost V 0 bases and J 4 bases; bases outside gene matches: 6. CDR3 coding DNA: TGTGCCAGCAGCCAAGAACAGGGGAACCCGTACGAGCAGTACTTC. It translates to CASSQEQGNPYEQYF.

The gene calls are TRBV11-2 and TRBJ2-1; 9 bases map to TRBD2. The CDR3 contains 15 residues. Losses at the gene ends were 5 bases for V and 4 bases for J; bases not matched to a gene: 6. Germline loops: CDR1 SGHAT, CDR2 FQNNGV. DNA of the CDR3: TGTGCCAGCAGCCCCGGACTAGCGCTATACAATGAGCAGTTCTTC. This translates into CASSPGLALYNEQFF.

The chain uses TRBV9 and TRBJ1-2, with 7 bases lining up with TRBD1. The CDR3 has 13 residues. After removal of 4 bases from V and 6 bases from J, the junction contained 6 bases not matched to a gene. In germline, CDR1 is SGDLS, CDR2 YYNGEE. As DNA, the CDR3 is TGTGCCAGCAGCTCCCCGGACAGGAATGGCTACACCTTC. It yields the protein CASSSPDRNGYTF. The whole variable domain, remainder taken from reference TRBV9 and TRBJ1-2, is DSGVTQTPKHLITATGQRVTLRCSPRSGDLSVYWYQQSLDQGLQFLIQYYNGEERAKGNILERFSAQQFPDLHSELNLSSLELGDSALYFCASSSPDRNGYTFGSGTRLTVV.

The chain couples TRBV5-6 to TRBJ1-4; D unclear. The CDR3 loop spans 17 amino acids. The ends were cut back, 0 bases at V and 4 bases at J, with 16 bases in the middle. Germline V gene data show CDR1 as SGHDT and CDR2 as YYEEEE. The CDR3 DNA is TGTGCCAGCAGCTTGGCCGGCGGGCCAGCCTTTAATGAAAAACTGTTTTTT. This encodes CASSLAGGPAFNEKLFF.

This rearrangement joins TRBV18 to TRBJ2-7; weak D call: TRBD1 (5 bases). The V gene lost 3 bases and the J gene lost 3 bases, with 15 bases spanning the gap. Germline V CDR1 and CDR2: KGHSH, LQKENI. The CDR3 is 15 residues long. CDR3 in DNA: TGTGCCAGCTCACCCCCGGCAGGGATGGGCTACGAGCAGTACTTC. Protein sequence: CASSPPAGMGYEQYF.

As regards this clone: One end of the junction is discordant with germline, which a read error may explain. J is TRBJ1-5 and V is TRBV7-2; no definite D call. CDR1 and CDR2 (germline): SGHTA, FQGNSA. CDR3 length equals 14 residues. In DNA form, the CDR3 reads TGTGCCAGCAGCCCCGGGGAGAGCAATCAGCACCAGCATTTT. Amino acid sequence: CASSPGESNQHQHF.

The V gene is TRBV27, the J gene TRBJ2-7, with 11 bases lining up with TRBD1. Losses at the gene ends were 4 bases for V and 5 bases for J; bases not matched to a gene: 4. This CDR3 comprises 14 residues. Per the germline V gene, CDR1 is MNHEY and CDR2 is SMNVEV (reference sequence). Here the CDR3 DNA reads TGTGCCAGCAGTTGGGACAGGGGGACTCACGAGCAGTACTTC. Its protein product is CASSWDRGTHEQYF.

This chain links TRBV27 with TRBJ2-3; D not certain. Trimming took off 3 bases at V and 3 bases at J, with 10 bases between the two ends. The CDR3 length is 14 residues. Germline V lookup: CDR1 MNHEY, CDR2 SMNVEV (reference sequence). The CDR3: CASSFKVGTDTQYF. In DNA form, the CDR3 reads TGTGCCAGCAGTTTTAAGGTCGGGACAGATACGCAGTATTTT.

The chain couples TRBV7-9 to TRBJ2-3, with 9 bases matching TRBD2. The CDR3 has 17 amino acids. Germline V lookup: CDR1 SEHNR, CDR2 FQNEAQ (reference sequence). With V trimmed by 1 base and J by 0 bases, 5 bases remained unmatched. CDR3 bases: TGTGCCAGCAGCTTAGGAGTAGCGGGGGACAGCACAGATACGCAGTATTTT. It codes for CASSLGVAGDSTDTQYF.

The gene calls are TRBV12-5 and TRBJ2-3; D uncertain. V was cut by 5 bases and J by 6 bases, with 6 bases left in between. Germline V gene lookup returns CDR1 LGHNT and CDR2 FRNRAP. The CDR3 runs 11 residues. CDR3 protein: CASGPVDTQYF. The CDR3 nucleotides are TGTGCTAGTGGTCCCGTCGATACGCAGTATTTT.

The rearrangement links TRBV27 to TRBJ2-3; 11 nucleotides line up with TRBD2. V shed 2 bases, J shed 3 bases, and the junction held 1 base outside the gene matches. Germline V gene lookup returns CDR1 MNHEY and CDR2 SMNVEV (reference sequence). The length of the CDR3 is 15 residues. CDR3 protein: CASSLTSGGTDTQYF. CDR3 bases: TGTGCCAGCAGTTTAACTAGCGGGGGAACAGATACGCAGTATTTT.

DNA of the CDR3: TGCGCCAGCAAACTTGACAGGGCAACTAATGAAAAACTGTTTTTT. Its protein is CASKLDRATNEKLFF. V and J are TRBV5-1 and TRBJ1-4; 7 bases are shared with TRBD1. V trimming: 6 bases; J trimming: 0 bases; junction bases outside the gene matches: 5. CDR3 size: 15 residues. Germline CDR1 and CDR2: SGHRS and YFSETQ.

The CDR3 DNA reads as TGTGCCAGCAGCTCCCTAACTAGCGGAAAAAACAATGAGCAGTTCTTC. It yields the protein CASSSLTSGKNNEQFF. The V and J genes are TRBV7-3 and TRBJ2-1; 8 bases are shared with TRBD2. V trimming: 4 bases; J trimming: 5 bases; junction bases outside the gene matches: 10. Germline V lookup: CDR1 SGHTA, CDR2 FQGTGA. There are 16 residues in the CDR3.

In this sample, this clone turned up once. This chain connects TRBV7-9 to TRBJ1-2; possibly TRBD1 for D (5 bases). Trimming took off 0 bases at V and 6 bases at J, with 5 bases between the two ends. Germline V gene data show CDR1 as SEHNR and CDR2 as FQNEAQ (reference sequence). This CDR3 spans 12 amino acids. CDR3 in DNA: TGTGCCAGCAGCTTAGCAGGGGATGGCTACACCTTC. Amino acid sequence: CASSLAGDGYTF.

The chain uses TRBV28 and TRBJ1-1; D uncertain. V was clipped by 3 bases and J by 1 base, with 9 bases between them. Per germline, CDR1 MDHEN and CDR2 SYDVKM. CDR3 length equals 14 residues. CDR3 in DNA: TGTGCCAGCAGTTTCCCCCTTCAGAACACTGAAGCTTTCTTT. Protein: CASSFPLQNTEAFF.